The 24 T cell receptor beta chains listed next were all sequenced from one sample in a study of TIL therapy for anti-PD-1-resistant metastatic lung cancer. As for time point: pre-treatment sample, taken before nivolumab and TIL therapy. Pleural nodules or supraclavicular lymph nodes made up most of the excised metastases sampled. This was the immunoSEQ v3 assay. TCRdb's copy holds only in-frame clones and misses some; the assay was immunoSEQ multiplex PCR. The data hold tens of thousands of clones, with approximately 77% observed a single time. The sample consisted of tumor tissue, taken at baseline. Receptor source: a person between 25 and 80 years old with non-small cell lung cancer.

Here the CDR3 DNA reads TGTGCCAGCAGCTTGTTCCAAGTCGGACAGGGAAAGCACGAGCAGTACTTC. It is translated as CASSLFQVGQGKHEQYF. This chain connects TRBV5-5 to TRBJ2-7, with TRBD1 matching 8 bases. The trim removed 1 base at V and 5 bases at J, leaving 14 bases unmatched. The CDR3 runs 17 residues. Germline CDR1 SGHKS, CDR2 YYEKEE (reference sequence).

The CDR3 sequence: CASSDGGDIQYF. The CDR3 DNA reads TGTGCCAGCAGCGACGGGGGGGACATTCAGTACTTC. The chain has TRBV9 and TRBJ2-4, with 8 bases aligning to TRBD2. V dropped 3 bases and J dropped 8; count of bases not matched to a gene: 1. CDR3 length equals 12 residues. Germline values: CDR1 SGDLS, CDR2 YYNGEE. Complete variable domain (other parts from reference TRBV9 and TRBJ2-4): DSGVTQTPKHLITATGQRVTLRCSPRSGDLSVYWYQQSLDQGLQFLIQYYNGEERAKGNILERFSAQQFPDLHSELNLSSLELGDSALYFCASSDGGDIQYFGAGTRLSVL.

This clone was recorded once. V gene TRBV4-1 combines with J gene TRBJ2-1; 9 bases line up with TRBD1. The CDR3 has 16 residues. Unmatched junction bases numbered 9, after V lost 4 bases and J lost 5 bases. Germline V lookup: CDR1 MGHRA, CDR2 YSYEKL. The CDR3 here is CASSRAPGQGNNEQFF. CDR3 in DNA: TGCGCCAGCAGCCGAGCACCGGGACAGGGTAACAATGAGCAGTTCTTC.

This clone was detected only a few times. The rearrangement uses TRBV6-1 and TRBJ1-5; D remains unclear. The CDR3 sequence is 11 residues long. The V gene's germline CDR1 is MNHNS and CDR2 SASEGT. Trimming left V 3 bases short and J 6 bases short, with 3 bases between. CDR3 DNA: TGTGCCAGCAGTGATTTTCAGCCCCAGCATTTT. The encoded protein is CASSDFQPQHF.

The chain carries TRBV7-3 and TRBJ2-5; no reliable D call. The CDR3 is made up of 13 amino acids. The V gene lost 2 bases and the J gene lost 5 bases, with 9 bases spanning the gap. Germline CDR1 and CDR2: SGHTA and FQGTGA. CDR3 loop: CASSLGLRETQYF. The DNA for the CDR3 is TGTGCCAGCAGCTTAGGGCTTCGGGAGACCCAGTACTTC.

The chain joins TRBV5-5 to TRBJ1-2; D is possibly TRBD1 (5 bases). This CDR3 is built from 16 residues. V was shortened by 0 bases and J by 3 bases, with 15 bases between the two germline ends. Germline V lookup: CDR1 SGHKS, CDR2 YYEKEE (reference sequence). The CDR3 is CASSLGPYRSDYGYTF. The CDR3 DNA sequence: TGTGCCAGCAGCTTGGGGCCCTACAGGTCTGACTATGGCTACACCTTC.

This chain connects TRBV11-3 to TRBJ2-2, with 7 positions matching TRBD2. The germline CDR1 and CDR2 sequences are SGHNT and YENEEA. The CDR3 is 14 residues long. V was pared by 6 bases and J by 7 bases, with 8 bases of the junction left unmatched. The CDR3 protein is CASSPRSGVGELFF. CDR3 sequence (DNA): TGTGCCAGCAGTCCACGCAGCGGGGTCGGGGAGCTGTTTTTT.

This clone was recorded only once. This chain connects TRBV27 to TRBJ2-6; TRBD2 matches 12 bases. The V and J ends lost 2 bases and 1 base, in that order; junction bases with no gene match: 6. This CDR3 contains 19 residues. CDR1 and CDR2 from the germline V gene are MNHEY and SMNVEV (reference sequence). CDR3 sequence: CASSLPTSGGASGANVLTF. For the CDR3, the DNA is TGTGCCAGCAGTTTACCGACTAGCGGGGGAGCATCTGGGGCCAACGTCCTGACTTTC.

The rearrangement joins TRBV5-6 to TRBJ2-1, with D unclear. Trimming removed 0 bases at V and 7 bases at J, with 14 bases between. The CDR3 runs 15 residues. Looked up from germline, CDR1 is SGHDT and CDR2 is YYEEEE. The CDR3 bases are TGTGCCAGCAGCTTGGAAGGTCGGGCTGAGAATGAGCAGTTCTTC. Protein sequence: CASSLEGRAENEQFF.

This chain connects TRBV19 to TRBJ2-1; TRBD2 might be the D (7 bases). The V gene's germline CDR1 is LNHDA and CDR2 SQIVND (reference sequence). The CDR3 sequence is 14 residues long. V was cut by 2 bases and J by 11 bases, with 16 bases left in between. CDR3 in DNA: TGTGCCAGTAGTATAAGGGGGGGGAATCCTAAGCAGTTCTTC. Translating gives CASSIRGGNPKQFF. The variable domain in full, with the rest retrieved from reference TRBV19 and TRBJ2-1, is DGGITQSPKYLFRKEGQNVTLSCEQNLNHDAMYWYRQDPGQGLRLIYYSQIVNDFQKGDIAEGYSVSREKKESFPLTVTSAQKNPTAFYLCASSIRGGNPKQFFGPGTRLTVL.

The chain recombines TRBV2 with TRBJ2-7; 7 positions match TRBD2. CDR1 and CDR2 (germline): SNHLY, FYNNEI. Trimming cost V 8 bases and J 2 bases; bases outside gene matches: 15. The CDR3 spans 16 residues. The CDR3 protein is CASPRPGGERTYEQYF. DNA for the CDR3: TGTGCCAGCCCTCGTCCGGGGGGAGAAAGAACCTACGAGCAGTACTTC. The whole variable domain, remainder taken from reference TRBV2 and TRBJ2-7, is EPEVTQTPSHQVTQMGQEVILRCVPISNHLYFYWYRQILGQKVEFLVSFYNNEISEKSEIFDDQFSVERPDGSNFTLKIRSTKLEDSAMYFCASPRPGGERTYEQYFGPGTRLTVT.

V is TRBV6-5 and J is TRBJ1-2; 10 positions match TRBD1. After removal of 3 bases from V and 5 bases from J, the junction contained 6 bases not matched to a gene. CDR1 and CDR2 (germline): MNHEY, SVGAGI. CDR3 length: 15 residues. CDR3 amino acids: CASSYDGTGVYGYTF. CDR3 bases: TGTGCCAGCAGTTATGATGGGACAGGGGTTTATGGCTACACCTTC.

A word on this clone: A junction end diverges from the germline sequence, so it may reflect a read error. The chain employs TRBV7-9 and TRBJ2-5, with a weak D call TRBD1 (5 bases). This CDR3 has 13 residues. Germline-derived CDR1 and CDR2 are SEHNR and FQNEAQ (reference sequence). The CDR3: CASTLQVQETQYF. The CDR3 DNA sequence: TGTGCCAGCACCTTACAGGTTCAAGAGACCCAGTACTTC. Looking up the rest from reference TRBV7-9 and TRBJ2-5 gives the full variable domain: DTGVSQNPRHKITKRGQNVTFRCDPISEHNRLYWYRQTLGQGPEFLTYFQNEAQLEKSRLLSDRFSAERPKGSFSTLEIQRTEQGDSAMYLCASTLQVQETQYFGPGTRLLVL.

The V call is TRBV7-3, the J call TRBJ2-2, with D unclear. Trimming shortened V by 2 bases and J by 1 base, and 5 bases separated the two germline ends. This CDR3 is 14 amino acids long. Germline values: CDR1 SGHTA, CDR2 FQGTGA. CDR3 in amino acids: CASSLLQNTGELFF. The CDR3 bases are TGTGCCAGCAGCTTACTCCAGAACACCGGGGAGCTGTTTTTT.

The chain recombines TRBV30 with TRBJ2-5; TRBD2 might be the D (7 bases). Germline V gene data show CDR1 as GTSNPN and CDR2 as SVGIG (reference sequence). This CDR3 is 13 amino acids long. Trimming removed 3 bases from V and 2 bases from J, with 10 bases in between. The CDR3 coding sequence is TGTGCCTGGAGGAGGGGGGGGCAAGAGACCCAGTACTTC. This sequence encodes CAWRRGGQETQYF.

The chain carries TRBV21-1 and TRBJ2-7. TRBV21-1 is assigned pseudogene status. The CDR3 contains 16 residues. CDR3 in DNA: TGTGCCAGCAGCAGATCTCCGGGCCCCGGCTCCTACGAGCAGTACTTC. It yields the protein CASSRSPGPGSYEQYF.

The chain is built from TRBV7-2 and TRBJ2-5; 9 nucleotides agree with TRBD2. Germline loops: CDR1 SGHTA, CDR2 FQGNSA. The J segment lost 2 bases and the V segment lost 1 base, leaving 2 bases of the junction unmatched. The CDR3 totals 15 residues. The CDR3 region is CASSLVAGDQETQYF. The CDR3 DNA reads TGTGCCAGCAGCTTAGTAGCGGGGGATCAAGAGACCCAGTACTTC. The variable domain in full, with the rest retrieved from reference TRBV7-2 and TRBJ2-5, is GAGVSQSPSNKVTEKGKDVELRCDPISGHTALYWYRQSLGQGLEFLIYFQGNSAPDKSGLPSDRFSAERTGGSVSTLTIQRTQQEDSAVYLCASSLVAGDQETQYFGPGTRLLVL.

The V gene is TRBV4-1, the J gene TRBJ1-5, with D perhaps matching TRBD1 (5 bases). The CDR3 extends over 15 amino acids. V was trimmed by 0 bases and J by 5 bases, leaving 11 bases between them. From germline, CDR1 is MGHRA and CDR2 YSYEKL. CDR3: CASSQELVGDQPQHF. The CDR3 DNA reads as TGCGCCAGCAGCCAAGAATTGGTGGGGGATCAGCCCCAGCATTTT.

V usage is TRBV2 and J usage is TRBJ1-6, with TRBD1 as a possible D gene (5 bases). The V end was cut by 3 bases, the J end by 6 bases, with 9 bases between. The CDR3 is made up of 14 amino acids. The V gene's germline CDR1 is SNHLY and CDR2 FYNNEI. The CDR3 region is CASSEGLGNSPLHF. CDR3 DNA sequence: TGTGCCAGCAGTGAGGGACTGGGTAATTCACCCCTCCACTTT.

By its share, this clone is medium-sized. The V gene is TRBV7-9, the J gene TRBJ1-3, with D possibly matching TRBD1 (6 bases). Per germline, CDR1 SEHNR and CDR2 FQNEAQ (reference sequence). V was shortened by 5 bases and J by 2 bases, with 13 bases between the two germline ends. This CDR3 region has 15 residues. The CDR3 region has the DNA TGTGCCAGCAGCCCAGGGGTGGCGGCTGGAAACACCATATATTTT. It yields the protein CASSPGVAAGNTIYF.

This clone came up a few times. The chain recombines TRBV4-1 with TRBJ1-4; 10 bases fit TRBD1. The CDR3 loop spans 19 amino acids. The junction had 9 bases not matched to a gene; V was cut back by 0 bases and J by 2 bases. Germline values: CDR1 MGHRA, CDR2 YSYEKL. The CDR3 bases are TGCGCCAGCAGCCAAGATCCCGCCGGGACAGGGGCTACTAATGAAAAACTGTTTTTT. Protein product: CASSQDPAGTGATNEKLFF.

This CDR3 reads CASSLDRTYEQYF. The CDR3 coding sequence is TGTGCCAGCAGCTTAGACAGGACCTACGAGCAGTACTTC. The chain links TRBV7-8 to TRBJ2-7, with D perhaps TRBD1 (5 bases). The CDR3 runs 13 residues. V dropped 1 base and J dropped 2 bases, with 6 bases sitting between them. Germline V gene sequence: CDR1 SGHVS, CDR2 FQNEAQ.

The chain employs TRBV5-1 and TRBJ1-2; 7 bases fit TRBD1. After removal of 3 bases from V and 4 bases from J, the junction contained 6 bases not matched to a gene. Germline CDR1 SGHRS, CDR2 YFSETQ. This CDR3 region has 14 residues. The CDR3 nucleotides are TGCGCCAGCAGCTCTACAGGGGTCAGCTATGGCTACACCTTC. Residues: CASSSTGVSYGYTF.

The chain couples TRBV6-6 to TRBJ1-5; no definite D call. CDR3 size: 13 residues. The V gene lost 0 bases and the J gene lost 6 bases, with 6 bases spanning the gap. Germline V gene sequence: CDR1 MNHNY, CDR2 SVGAGI (reference sequence). The CDR3 DNA reads as TGTGCCAGCAGTTACTCTTTCTCTCAGCCCCAGCATTTT. Protein: CASSYSFSQPQHF.